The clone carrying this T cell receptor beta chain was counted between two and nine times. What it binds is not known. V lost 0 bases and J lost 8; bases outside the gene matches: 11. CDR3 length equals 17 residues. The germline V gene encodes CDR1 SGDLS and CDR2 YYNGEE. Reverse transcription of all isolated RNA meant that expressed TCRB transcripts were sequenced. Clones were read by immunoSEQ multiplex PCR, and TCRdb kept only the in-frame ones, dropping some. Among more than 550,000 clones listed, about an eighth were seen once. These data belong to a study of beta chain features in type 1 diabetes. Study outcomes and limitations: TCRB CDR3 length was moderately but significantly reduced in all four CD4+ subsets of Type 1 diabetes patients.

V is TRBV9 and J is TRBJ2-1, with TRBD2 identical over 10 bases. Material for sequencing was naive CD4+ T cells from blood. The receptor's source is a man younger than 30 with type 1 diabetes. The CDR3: CASSVAASGGLMYEQFF. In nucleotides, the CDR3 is TGTGCCAGCAGCGTAGCGGCTAGCGGGGGCTTGATGTATGAGCAGTTCTTC.